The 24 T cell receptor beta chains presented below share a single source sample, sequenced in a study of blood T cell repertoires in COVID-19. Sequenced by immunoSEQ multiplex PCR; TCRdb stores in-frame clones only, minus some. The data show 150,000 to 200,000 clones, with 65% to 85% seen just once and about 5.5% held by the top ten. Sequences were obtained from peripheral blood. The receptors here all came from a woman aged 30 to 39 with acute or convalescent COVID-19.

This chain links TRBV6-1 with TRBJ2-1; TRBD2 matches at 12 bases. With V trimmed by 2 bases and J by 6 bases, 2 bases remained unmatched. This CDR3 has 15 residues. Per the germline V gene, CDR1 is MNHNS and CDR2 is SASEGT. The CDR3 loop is CASSELAGGPNEQFF. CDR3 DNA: TGTGCCAGCAGTGAACTAGCGGGAGGGCCCAATGAGCAGTTCTTC.

The CDR3 coding sequence is TGTGCCAGCAGCATAGGGCTTGGGACAGGGGAGACCTACGAGCAGTACTTC. This codes for CASSIGLGTGETYEQYF. The chain combines TRBV7-8 with TRBJ2-7, with 10 bases identical to TRBD1. In germline, CDR1 is SGHVS, CDR2 FQNEAQ. This CDR3 is built from 17 residues. V lost 5 bases and J lost 2; bases outside the gene matches: 12.

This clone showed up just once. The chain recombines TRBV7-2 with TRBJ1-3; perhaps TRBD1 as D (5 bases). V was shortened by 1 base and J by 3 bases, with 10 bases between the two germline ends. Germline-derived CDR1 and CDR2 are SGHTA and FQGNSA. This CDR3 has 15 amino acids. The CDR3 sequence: CASSLGAGYGNTIYF. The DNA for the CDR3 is TGTGCCAGCAGCTTAGGGGCAGGGTATGGAAACACCATATATTTT.

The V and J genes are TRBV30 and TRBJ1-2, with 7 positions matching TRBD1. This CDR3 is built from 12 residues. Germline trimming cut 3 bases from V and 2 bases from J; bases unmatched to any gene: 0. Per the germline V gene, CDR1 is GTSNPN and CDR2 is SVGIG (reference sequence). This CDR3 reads CAWRTGNYGYTF. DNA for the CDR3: TGTGCCTGGAGGACAGGGAACTATGGCTACACCTTC. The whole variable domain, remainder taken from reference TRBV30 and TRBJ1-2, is SQTIHQWPATLVQPVGSPLSLECTVEGTSNPNLYWYRQAAGRGLQLLFYSVGIGQISSEVPQNLSASRPQDRQFILSSKKLLLSDSGFYLCAWRTGNYGYTFGSGTRLTVV.

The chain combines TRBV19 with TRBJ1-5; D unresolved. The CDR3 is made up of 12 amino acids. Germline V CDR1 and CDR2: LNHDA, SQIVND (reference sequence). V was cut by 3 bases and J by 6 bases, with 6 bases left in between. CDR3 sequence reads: CASSIGVQPQHF. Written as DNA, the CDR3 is TGTGCCAGTAGTATCGGAGTTCAGCCCCAGCATTTT.

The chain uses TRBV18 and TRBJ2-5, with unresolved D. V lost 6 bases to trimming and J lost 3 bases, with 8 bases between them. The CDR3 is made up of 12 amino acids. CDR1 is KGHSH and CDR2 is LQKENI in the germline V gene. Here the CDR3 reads CASSLKKETQYF. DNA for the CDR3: TGTGCCAGCTCGCTAAAGAAAGAGACCCAGTACTTC.

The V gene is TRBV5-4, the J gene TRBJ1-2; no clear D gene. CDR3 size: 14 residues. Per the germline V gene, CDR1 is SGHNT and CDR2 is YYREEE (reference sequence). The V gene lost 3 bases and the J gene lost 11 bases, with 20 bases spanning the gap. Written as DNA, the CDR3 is TGTGCCAGCAGCTCGGAGCTTTCCGGCAGGAGGTACACCTTC. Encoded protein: CASSSELSGRRYTF. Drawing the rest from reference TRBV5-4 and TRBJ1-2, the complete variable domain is ETGVTQSPTHLIKTRGQQVTLRCSSQSGHNTVSWYQQALGQGPQFIFQYYREEENGRGNFPPRFSGLQFPNYSSELNVNALELDDSALYLCASSSELSGRRYTFGSGTRLTVV.

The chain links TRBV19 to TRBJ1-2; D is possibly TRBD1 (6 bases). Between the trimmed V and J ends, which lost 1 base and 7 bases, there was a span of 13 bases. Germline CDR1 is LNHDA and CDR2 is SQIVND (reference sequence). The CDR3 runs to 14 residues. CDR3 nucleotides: TGTGCCAGTAGTATAGTGGCAGGGGCTGGTGGCTACACCTTC. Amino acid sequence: CASSIVAGAGGYTF.

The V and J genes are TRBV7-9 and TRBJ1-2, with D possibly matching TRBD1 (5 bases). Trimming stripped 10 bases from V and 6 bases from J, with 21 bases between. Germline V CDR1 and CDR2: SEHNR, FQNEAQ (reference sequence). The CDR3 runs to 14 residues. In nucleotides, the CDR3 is TGTGCCACCCTACAGGCCGCGGGGCGAGATGGCTACACCTTC. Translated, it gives CATLQAAGRDGYTF. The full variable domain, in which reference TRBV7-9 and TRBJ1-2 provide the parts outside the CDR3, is DTGVSQNPRHKITKRGQNVTFRCDPISEHNRLYWYRQTLGQGPEFLTYFQNEAQLEKSRLLSDRFSAERPKGSFSTLEIQRTEQGDSAMYLCATLQAAGRDGYTFGSGTRLTVV.

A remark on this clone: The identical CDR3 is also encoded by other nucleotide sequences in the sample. The DNA for the CDR3 is TGTGCCAGCAGTGAAGCCGGACTAGCCGGTAATGAGCAGTTCTTC. Translated: CASSEAGLAGNEQFF. The rearrangement uses TRBV25-1 and TRBJ2-1, with TRBD2 matching over 8 bases. The V gene's germline CDR1 is MGHDK and CDR2 SYGVNS. The J segment lost 7 bases and the V segment lost 2 bases, leaving 7 bases of the junction unmatched. The CDR3 has 15 residues.

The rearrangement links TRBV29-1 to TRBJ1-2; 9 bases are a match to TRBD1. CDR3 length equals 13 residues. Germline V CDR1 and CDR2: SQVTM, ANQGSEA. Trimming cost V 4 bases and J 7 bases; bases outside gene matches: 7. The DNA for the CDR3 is TGCAGCGTTGTAAAGGGACAGGGATCTGGCTACACCTTC. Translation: CSVVKGQGSGYTF.

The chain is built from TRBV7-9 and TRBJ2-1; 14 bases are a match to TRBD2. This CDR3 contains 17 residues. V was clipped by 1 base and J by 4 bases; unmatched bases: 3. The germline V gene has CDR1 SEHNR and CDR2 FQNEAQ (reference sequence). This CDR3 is CASSLGGLAGVYNEQFF. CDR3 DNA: TGTGCCAGCAGCTTAGGGGGACTAGCGGGAGTTTACAATGAGCAGTTCTTC.

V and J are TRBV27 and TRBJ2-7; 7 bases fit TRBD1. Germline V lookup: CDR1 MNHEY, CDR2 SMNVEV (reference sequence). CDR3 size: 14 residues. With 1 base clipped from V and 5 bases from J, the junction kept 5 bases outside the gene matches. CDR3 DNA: TGTGCCAGCAGTTTATGGGACAGCGGCAACGAGCAGTACTTC. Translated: CASSLWDSGNEQYF.

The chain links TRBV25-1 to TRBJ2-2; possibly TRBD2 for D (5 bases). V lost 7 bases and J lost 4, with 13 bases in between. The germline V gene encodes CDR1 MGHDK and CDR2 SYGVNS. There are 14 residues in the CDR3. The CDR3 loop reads CASNPPGFTGELFF. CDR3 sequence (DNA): TGTGCCAGCAACCCTCCGGGGTTCACCGGGGAGCTGTTTTTT.

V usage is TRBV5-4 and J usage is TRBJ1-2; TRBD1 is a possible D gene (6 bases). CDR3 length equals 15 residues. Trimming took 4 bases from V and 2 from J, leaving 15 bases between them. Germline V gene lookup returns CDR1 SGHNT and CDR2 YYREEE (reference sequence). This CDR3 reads CASSLQGGENYGYTF. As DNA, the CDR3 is TGTGCCAGCAGCCTCCAAGGGGGGGAAAACTATGGCTACACCTTC.

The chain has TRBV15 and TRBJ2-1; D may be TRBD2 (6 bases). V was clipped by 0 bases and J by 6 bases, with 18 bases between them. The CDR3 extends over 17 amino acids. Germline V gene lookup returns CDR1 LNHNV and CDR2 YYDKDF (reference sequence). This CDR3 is CATSRDPRASAGNEQFF. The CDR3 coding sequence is TGTGCCACCAGCAGAGATCCGCGGGCTAGCGCAGGCAATGAGCAGTTCTTC. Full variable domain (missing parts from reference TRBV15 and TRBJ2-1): DAMVIQNPRYQVTQFGKPVTLSCSQTLNHNVMYWYQQKSSQAPKLLFHYYDKDFNNEADTPDNFQSRRPNTSFCFLDIRSPGLGDTAMYLCATSRDPRASAGNEQFFGPGTRLTVL.

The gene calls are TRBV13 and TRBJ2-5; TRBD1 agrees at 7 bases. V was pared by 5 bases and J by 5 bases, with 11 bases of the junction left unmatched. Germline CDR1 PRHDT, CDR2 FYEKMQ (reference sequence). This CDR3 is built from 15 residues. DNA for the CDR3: TGTGCCAGCAGCCTCAGACAGGGTGTGTCGGAGACCCAGTACTTC. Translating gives CASSLRQGVSETQYF.

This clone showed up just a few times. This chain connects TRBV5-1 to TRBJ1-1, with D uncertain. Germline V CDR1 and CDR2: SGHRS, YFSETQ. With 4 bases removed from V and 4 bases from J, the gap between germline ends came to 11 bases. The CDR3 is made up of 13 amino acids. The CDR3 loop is CASSGQAGTEAFF. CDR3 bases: TGCGCCAGCAGCGGTCAGGCGGGCACTGAAGCTTTCTTT.

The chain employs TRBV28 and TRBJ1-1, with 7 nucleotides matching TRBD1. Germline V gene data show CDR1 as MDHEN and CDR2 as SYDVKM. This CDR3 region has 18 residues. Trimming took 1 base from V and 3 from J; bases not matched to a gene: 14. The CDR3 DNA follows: TGTGCCAGCAGTTTATTTGGACAGGACCTCCCAGGGGACACTGAAGCTTTCTTT. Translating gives CASSLFGQDLPGDTEAFF. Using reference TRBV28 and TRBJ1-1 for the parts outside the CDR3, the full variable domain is DVKVTQSSRYLVKRTGEKVFLECVQDMDHENMFWYRQDPGLGLRLIYFSYDVKMKEKGDIPEGYSVSREKKERFSLILESASTNQTSMYLCASSLFGQDLPGDTEAFFGQGTRLTVV.

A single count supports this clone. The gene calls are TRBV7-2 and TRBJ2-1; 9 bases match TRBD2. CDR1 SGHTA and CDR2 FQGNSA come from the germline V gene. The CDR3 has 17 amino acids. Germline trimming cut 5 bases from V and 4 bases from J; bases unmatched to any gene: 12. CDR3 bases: TGTGCCAGCAGCGATACTACTAGCGGGCTACAGTACAATGAGCAGTTCTTC. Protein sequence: CASSDTTSGLQYNEQFF.

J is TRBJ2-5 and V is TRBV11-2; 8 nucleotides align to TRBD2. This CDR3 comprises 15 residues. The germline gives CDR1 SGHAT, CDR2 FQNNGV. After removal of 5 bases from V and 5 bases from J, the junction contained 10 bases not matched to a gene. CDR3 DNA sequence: TGTGCCAGCAGCGATTTCGCGGGGGGCAGGGAGACCCAGTACTTC. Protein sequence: CASSDFAGGRETQYF.

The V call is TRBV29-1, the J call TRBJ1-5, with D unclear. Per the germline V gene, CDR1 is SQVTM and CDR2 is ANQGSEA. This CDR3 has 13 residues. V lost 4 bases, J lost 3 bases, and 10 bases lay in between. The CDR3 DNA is TGCAGCGTTGCCGGCGGACTCAATCAGCCCCAGCATTTT. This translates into CSVAGGLNQPQHF.

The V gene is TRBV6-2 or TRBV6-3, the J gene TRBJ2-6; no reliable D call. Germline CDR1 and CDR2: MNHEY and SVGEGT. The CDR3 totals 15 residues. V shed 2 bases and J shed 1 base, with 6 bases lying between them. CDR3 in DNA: TGTGCCAGCAGTTACGAGGAATCTGGGGCCAACGTCCTGACTTTC. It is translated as CASSYEESGANVLTF.

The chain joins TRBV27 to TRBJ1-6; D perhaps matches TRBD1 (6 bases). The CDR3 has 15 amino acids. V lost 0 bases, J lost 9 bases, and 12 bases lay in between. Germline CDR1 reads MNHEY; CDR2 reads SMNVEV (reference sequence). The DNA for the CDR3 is TGTGCCAGCAGTTTATCGGGGGCTGCACTTTCACCCCTCCACTTT. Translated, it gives CASSLSGAALSPLHF.